The clone carrying this T cell receptor beta chain came up a few times. Its antigen is as yet unknown. The TCR beta CDR3 regions underwent amplification using RNA transcripts as the source. Using the HTBI primer set, a first-round RT-PCR was run on the TCR CDR3. In TCRdb, the multiplex PCR reads were re-called with MiXCR into one record per CDR3 protein. This table has around 580,000 distinct CDR3 sequences, 35% to 55% appearing once. These data are taken from a study of T cells in Graves' hyperthyroidism and ophthalmopathy. General study findings and limits: A median about 6.2 months before onset, the model predicted ophthalmopathy.

The definition of stable Graves' hyperthyroidism was no ophthalmopathy progression within 18 months. Diagnoses were made from clinical symptoms, serum measures (thyroxine and TRAb), thyroid ultrasound and orbital computed tomography. Sequencing was carried out using peripheral blood or thyroid tissue (not recorded which). This receptor was identified in a woman between 18 and 29 years old with Graves' hyperthyroidism.

The CDR3 here is CASSGDSYYEQYF. CDR3 bases: TGTGCCAGCAGTGGGGACTCATACTACGAGCAGTACTTC. The chain recombines TRBV25-1 with TRBJ2-7, with D perhaps matching TRBD2 (6 bases). CDR1 and CDR2 from the germline V gene are MGHDK and SYGVNS. The V gene lost 4 bases and the J gene lost 3 bases, with 10 bases spanning the gap. The CDR3 loop spans 13 amino acids.